This T cell receptor beta chain was recorded in a study of CD8 T cells in ankylosing spondylitis. Using quantitative 5'-RACE with molecular barcodes, the authors made TCR beta libraries. TCRdb ran MiXCR on the 5' RACE reads and lists one entry per CDR3 protein. This repertoire shows approximately 150,000 distinct CDR3 sequences, 44% found once; its top ten account for nearly 15%. Worth noting for this clonotype: Its antigen is unidentified.

Germline assignment: CDR1 SNHLY and CDR2 FYNNEI. The ends were cut back, 3 bases at V and 6 bases at J, with 15 bases in the middle. The CDR3 is 15 residues long. Findings and caveats of the study: The clones that were linked to disease were reported to be significantly enriched in matched synovial fluid samples from ankylosing spondylitis patients. Clones linked to disease, bearing a CD8+ phenotype, were relatively rare in peripheral blood. Blood from ankylosing spondylitis patients appeared to carry a characteristic eight-variant TCR beta motif.

This clonotype originated in a male donor with ankylosing spondylitis. Sequencing was performed on synovial fluid, either unsorted or a sorted T cell fraction (not recorded which). The J gene is TRBJ2-1, the V gene TRBV2; D is perhaps TRBD2 (5 bases). The CDR3 protein is CASSEERWESNEQFF. CDR3 sequence (DNA): TGTGCCAGCAGTGAGGAAAGGTGGGAGAGCAATGAGCAGTTCTTC.